This T cell receptor beta chain came from a study of cytomegalovirus exposure and HLA in healthy donors. Clones were read by immunoSEQ multiplex PCR, and TCRdb kept only the in-frame ones, dropping some. The sample carries 250,000 to 350,000 clones, 88% recorded once. The CDR3 contains 12 residues. The V and J ends lost 6 bases and 5 bases respectively, with 10 bases between them. Germline V gene sequence: CDR1 SGHNT, CDR2 YENEEA. This clonotype was sampled from a man aged 25-45 years in good health and CMV-seronegative. Source material: PBMCs. The chain uses TRBV11-3 and TRBJ1-1; TRBD1 is a possible D gene (6 bases). The CDR3 loop is CASSWGRTEAFF. The CDR3, as DNA: TGTGCCAGCAGTTGGGGGCGAACTGAAGCTTTCTTT.